These T cell receptor beta chains were read from a single sample in a study of control samples from healthy donors and cancer patients. Generated by immunoSEQ multiplex PCR, the TCRdb table keeps only in-frame clones and is missing some. The table lists about 130,000 clones, over 75% of them singletons, with roughly 1.9% in the top ten. The material sequenced was blood. Receptor source: a man aged 18 to 30 in good health. The CDR3 runs from the conserved cysteine through the conserved F or W. D genes are given only for firm matches.

v_call | d_call | cdr3_aa
TRBV5-1 | TRBD1 | CASSLEGQGAEETQYF
TRBV25-1 | TRBD1 | CASSESGPGQGAEEQYF
TRBV7-7 | - | CASTRHIQYF
TRBV11-2 | TRBD2 | CASSLGRTSGPSSYNEQFF
TRBV30 | - | CAWSVRGNSNQPQHF
TRBV5-1 | TRBD1 | CASSGRDRWVNTEAFF
TRBV27 | - | CASNTPPGPPNTEAFF
TRBV12-3/TRBV12-4 | - | CASSFRQGEAFF
TRBV7-2 | - | CASSLVSGAVYGYTF
TRBV28 | - | CASGSGGANVLTF
TRBV7-9 | TRBD1 | CASSSGQGAGGYTF
TRBV5-1 | - | CASSPGGGGNTEAFF
TRBV24-1 | - | CATSAWDGYTF
TRBV15 | - | CATSRGDSNQPQHF
TRBV6-2/TRBV6-3 | - | CASSYYGNQPQHF
TRBV19 | - | CASTVQIGYEQYF
TRBV25-1 | TRBD2 | CASSDSKSGITYNEQFF
TRBV10-1 | TRBD2 | CASSGDPSGPTDTQYF
TRBV10-1 | - | CASSDYRDSPLHF
TRBV11-2 | TRBD1 | CASSLGQGQETQYF
TRBV4-3 | TRBD2 | CASSQEHFTSGSGYTQYF
TRBV9 | - | CASSVETGNNEQFF
TRBV18 | - | CASSPRGYGYTF
TRBV19 | - | CATAAAGELFF
TRBV21-1 | - | CASGPGDTHEQYF
TRBV5-1 | - | CASQLAGTDPYEQYF
TRBV3-1/TRBV3-2 | - | CASSQAGEAFF
TRBV11-2 | - | CASSLTVADTQYF
TRBV10-3 | TRBD2 | CAISGPGTRQETQYF
TRBV10-3 | TRBD1 | CAIRGQGVSQPQHF
TRBV2 | TRBD1 | CASSEYLETGYGNGYTF